This TCR beta chain was captured by sequencing in a study of patients and donors after allogeneic stem cell transplantation. The CDR3 has 15 amino acids. Looked up from germline, CDR1 is SGHRS and CDR2 is YFSETQ. With 0 bases removed from V and 0 bases from J, the gap between germline ends came to 6 bases. This clonotype was counted at least ten times. A single record per CDR3 protein comes from TCRdb applying MiXCR to the RT-PCR reads. The sample records some 880,000 distinct CDR3 sequences, 15% to 20% being singletons. The sample was blood, either unsorted or a sorted T cell fraction (not recorded which). The chain carries TRBV5-1 and TRBJ2-2; D unclear. The TCR sequence derives from a human donor who was either an allogeneic HSCT recipient or a stem cell or donor lymphocyte infusion donor (not recorded which). It is not recorded whose cells these are; they may come from a transplant donor. This CDR3 is CASSLGTSNTGELFF. CDR3 DNA: TGCGCCAGCAGCTTGGGCACATCGAACACCGGGGAGCTGTTTTTT.